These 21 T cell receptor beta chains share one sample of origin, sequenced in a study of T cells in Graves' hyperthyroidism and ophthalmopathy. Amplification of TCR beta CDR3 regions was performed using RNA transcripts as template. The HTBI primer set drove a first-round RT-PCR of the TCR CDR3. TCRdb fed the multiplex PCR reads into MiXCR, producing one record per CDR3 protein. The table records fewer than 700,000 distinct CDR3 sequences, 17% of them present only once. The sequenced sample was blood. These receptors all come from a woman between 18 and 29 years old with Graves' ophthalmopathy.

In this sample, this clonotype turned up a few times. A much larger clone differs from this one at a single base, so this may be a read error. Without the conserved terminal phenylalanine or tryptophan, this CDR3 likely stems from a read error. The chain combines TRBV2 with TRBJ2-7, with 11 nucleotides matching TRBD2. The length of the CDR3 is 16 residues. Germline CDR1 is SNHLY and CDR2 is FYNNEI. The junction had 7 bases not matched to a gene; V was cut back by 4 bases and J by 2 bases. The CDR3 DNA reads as TGTGCCAGCAGTGGAAGTTTAGCGGGAGGGCCCTACGAGCAGTACCTC. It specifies CASSGSLAGGPYEQYL.

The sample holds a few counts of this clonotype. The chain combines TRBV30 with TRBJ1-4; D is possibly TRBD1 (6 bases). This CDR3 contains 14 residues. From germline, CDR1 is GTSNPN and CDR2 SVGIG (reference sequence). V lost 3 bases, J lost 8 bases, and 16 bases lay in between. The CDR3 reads CAWRIAGAGEKLFF. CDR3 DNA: TGTGCCTGGAGGATTGCGGGGGCGGGCGAAAAACTGTTTTTT.

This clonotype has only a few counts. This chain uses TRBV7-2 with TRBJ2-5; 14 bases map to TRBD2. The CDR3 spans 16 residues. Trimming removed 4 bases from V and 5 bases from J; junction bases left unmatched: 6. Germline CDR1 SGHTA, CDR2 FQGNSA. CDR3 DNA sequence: TGTGCCAGCAGCTCGACTAGCGGGAGGGCCTTCGAGACCCAGTACTTC. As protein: CASSSTSGRAFETQYF.

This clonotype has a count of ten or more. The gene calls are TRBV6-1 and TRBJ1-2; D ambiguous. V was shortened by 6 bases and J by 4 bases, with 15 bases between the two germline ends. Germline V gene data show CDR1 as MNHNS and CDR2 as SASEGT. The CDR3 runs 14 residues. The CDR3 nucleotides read TGTGCCAGCAGGTCGGAAGGGTTAGTCTATGGCTACACCTTC. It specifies CASRSEGLVYGYTF.

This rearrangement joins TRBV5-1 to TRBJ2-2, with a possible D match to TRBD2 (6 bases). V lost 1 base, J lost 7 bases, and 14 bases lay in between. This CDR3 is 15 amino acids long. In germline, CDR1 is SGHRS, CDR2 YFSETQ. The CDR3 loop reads CASSLFGGRGGELFF. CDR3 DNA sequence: TGCGCCAGCAGCTTGTTCGGGGGAAGGGGCGGGGAGCTGTTTTTT.

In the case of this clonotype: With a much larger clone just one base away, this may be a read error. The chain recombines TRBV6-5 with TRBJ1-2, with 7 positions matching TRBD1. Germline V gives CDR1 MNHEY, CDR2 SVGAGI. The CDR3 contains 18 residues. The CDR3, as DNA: TGTACCAGCAGTTACTCGATGATAAGTGACAGGGTCTTCATTGGCTACACCTTC. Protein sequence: CTSSYSMISDRVFIGYTF.

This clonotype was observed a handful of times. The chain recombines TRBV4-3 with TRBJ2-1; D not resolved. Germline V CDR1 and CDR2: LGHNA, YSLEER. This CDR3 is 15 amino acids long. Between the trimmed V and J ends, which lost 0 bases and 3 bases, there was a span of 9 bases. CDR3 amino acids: CASSQDRKLYNEQFF. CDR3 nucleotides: TGCGCCAGCAGCCAAGATCGCAAGCTCTACAATGAGCAGTTCTTC.

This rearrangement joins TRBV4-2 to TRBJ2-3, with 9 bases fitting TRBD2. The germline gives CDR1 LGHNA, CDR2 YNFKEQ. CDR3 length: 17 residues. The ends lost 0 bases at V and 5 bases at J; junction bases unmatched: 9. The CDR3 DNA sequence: TGTGCCAGCAGCCAAGAGGTGGCGGGAGGGGCCGGAGATACGCAGTATTTT. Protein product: CASSQEVAGGAGDTQYF.

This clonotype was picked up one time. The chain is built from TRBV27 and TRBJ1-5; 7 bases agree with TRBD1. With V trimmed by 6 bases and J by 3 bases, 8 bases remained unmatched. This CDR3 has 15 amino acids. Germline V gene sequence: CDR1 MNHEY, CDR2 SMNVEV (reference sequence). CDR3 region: CASSRTGTNNQPQHF. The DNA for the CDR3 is TGTGCCAGCAGCCGGACAGGTACGAACAATCAGCCCCAGCATTTT.

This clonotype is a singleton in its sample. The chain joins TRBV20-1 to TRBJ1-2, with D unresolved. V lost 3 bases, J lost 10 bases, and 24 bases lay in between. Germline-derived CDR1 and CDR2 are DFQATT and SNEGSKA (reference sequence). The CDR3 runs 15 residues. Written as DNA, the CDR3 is TGCAGTGCTAGCGTACGAAGGACCTATTCTCCCTACTACACCTTC. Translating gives CSASVRRTYSPYYTF.

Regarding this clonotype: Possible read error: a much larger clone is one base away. CDR3 residues: CASRRRGDVLEAFF. DNA of the CDR3: TGTGCCAGCAGACGCAGGGGCGACGTACTTGAAGCTTTCTTT. J is TRBJ1-1 and V is TRBV3-1; maybe TRBD1 (6 bases). The CDR3 totals 14 residues. Germline-derived CDR1 and CDR2 are LGHDT and YNNKEL (reference sequence). V gave up 6 bases and J gave up 7 bases, with 18 bases separating them.

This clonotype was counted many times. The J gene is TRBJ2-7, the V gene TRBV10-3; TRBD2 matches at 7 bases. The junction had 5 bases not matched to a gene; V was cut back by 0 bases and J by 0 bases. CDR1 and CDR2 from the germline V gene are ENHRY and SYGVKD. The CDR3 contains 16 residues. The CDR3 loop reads CAISESPRTSSYEQYF. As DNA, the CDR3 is TGTGCCATCAGTGAGTCTCCTAGGACTAGCTCCTACGAGCAGTACTTC.

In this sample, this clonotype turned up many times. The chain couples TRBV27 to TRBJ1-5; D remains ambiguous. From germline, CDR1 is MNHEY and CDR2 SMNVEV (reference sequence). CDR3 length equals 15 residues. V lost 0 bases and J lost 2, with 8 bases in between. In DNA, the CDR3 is TGTGCCAGCAGTTTATCCGGGTTGGGCAATCAGCCCCAGCATTTT. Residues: CASSLSGLGNQPQHF.

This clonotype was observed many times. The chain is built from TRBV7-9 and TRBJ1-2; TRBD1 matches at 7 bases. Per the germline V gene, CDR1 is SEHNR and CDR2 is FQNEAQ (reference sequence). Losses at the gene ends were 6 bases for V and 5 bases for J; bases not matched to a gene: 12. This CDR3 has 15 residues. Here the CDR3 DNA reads TGTGCCAGCAGGGCGGGACAGTCGCCAACTTATGGCTACACCTTC. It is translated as CASRAGQSPTYGYTF.

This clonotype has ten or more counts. This chain's CDR3 is CASSLVVGTLSDTQYF. The CDR3 DNA reads as TGTGCCAGCAGTTTAGTCGTCGGTACCTTGTCAGATACGCAGTATTTT. V gene TRBV27 combines with J gene TRBJ2-3; no definite D call. The CDR3 loop spans 16 amino acids. CDR1 MNHEY and CDR2 SMNVEV come from the germline V gene (reference sequence). Trimming cost V 2 bases and J 4 bases, with 16 bases left between them.

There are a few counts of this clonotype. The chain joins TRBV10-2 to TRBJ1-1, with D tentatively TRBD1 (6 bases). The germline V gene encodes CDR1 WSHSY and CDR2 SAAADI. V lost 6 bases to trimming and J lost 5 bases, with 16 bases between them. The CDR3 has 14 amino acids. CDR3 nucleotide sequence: TGCGCCAGCAGGACAGGAGTATTAATGACTGAAGCTTTCTTT. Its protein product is CASRTGVLMTEAFF.

The chain's CDR3 is CASSRGQSSYEQYF. CDR3 nucleotides: TGCGCCAGCAGCCGCGGACAGAGCTCCTACGAGCAGTACTTC. This rearrangement joins TRBV4-3 to TRBJ2-7; tentatively, D is TRBD1 (6 bases). CDR1 LGHNA and CDR2 YSLEER come from the germline V gene. This CDR3 is built from 14 residues. V lost 4 bases and J lost 0, with 10 bases in between.

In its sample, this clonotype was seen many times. The CDR3: CAWMIPPPNTGELFF. CDR3 sequence (DNA): TGTGCCTGGATGATCCCTCCCCCGAACACCGGGGAGCTGTTTTTT. This chain connects TRBV30 to TRBJ2-2; D is unclear. V lost 4 bases to trimming and J lost 0 bases, with 12 bases between them. The length of the CDR3 is 15 residues. Germline CDR1 is GTSNPN and CDR2 is SVGIG (reference sequence).

The CDR3 region has the DNA TGCAGTGCTAGTGGCTCTGGGGCCAACGTCCTGACTTTC. Its protein is CSASGSGANVLTF. The V call is TRBV20-1, the J call TRBJ2-6; D gene ambiguous. Trimming removed 3 bases from V and 0 bases from J, with 3 bases in between. Germline CDR1 is DFQATT and CDR2 is SNEGSKA (reference sequence). This CDR3 contains 13 residues.

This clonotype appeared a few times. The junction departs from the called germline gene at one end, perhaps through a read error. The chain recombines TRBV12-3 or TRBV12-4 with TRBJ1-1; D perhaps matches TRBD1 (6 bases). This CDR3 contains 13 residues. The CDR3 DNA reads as TGTGCCAGCAGTTGGGGTGGGGACACTGAAGCTTCCTTT. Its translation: CASSWGGDTEASF.

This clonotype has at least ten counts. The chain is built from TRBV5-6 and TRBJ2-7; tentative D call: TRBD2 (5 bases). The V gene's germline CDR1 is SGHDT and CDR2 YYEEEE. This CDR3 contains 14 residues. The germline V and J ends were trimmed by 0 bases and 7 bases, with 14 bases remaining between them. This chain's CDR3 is CASSLEYGEGEQYF. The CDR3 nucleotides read TGTGCCAGCAGCTTGGAATACGGGGAAGGGGAGCAGTACTTC.